Each of the 22 T cell receptor beta chains below was sequenced from the same sample in a study of blood T cell repertoires in COVID-19. Sequenced by immunoSEQ multiplex PCR; TCRdb stores in-frame clones only, minus some. The profile shows about 280,000 clones, almost 90% of them singletons. The specimen was PBMCs or T cells enriched from blood (not recorded which). Receptors were obtained from a woman between 18 and 29 years old with acute COVID-19.

This sequence joins TRBV2 and TRBJ1-1; D might be TRBD1 (6 bases). The germline V gene has CDR1 SNHLY and CDR2 FYNNEI. Trimming stripped 7 bases from V and 0 bases from J, with 12 bases between. The CDR3 sequence is 14 residues long. In DNA, the CDR3 is TGTGCCAGCATTGGACAGCTTATGAACACTGAAGCTTTCTTT. Its translation is CASIGQLMNTEAFF.

V is TRBV15 and J is TRBJ1-5, with D possibly being TRBD1 (6 bases). The V gene lost 0 bases and the J gene lost 4 bases, with 10 bases spanning the gap. The germline V gene has CDR1 LNHNV and CDR2 YYDKDF (reference sequence). The CDR3 is 15 residues long. CDR3: CATSREDSLNQPQHF. CDR3 sequence (DNA): TGTGCCACCAGCAGAGAGGACAGCCTAAATCAGCCCCAGCATTTT.

V is TRBV3-1 (or the pseudogene TRBV3-2) and J is TRBJ2-3; weak D call: TRBD1 (6 bases). The V end lost 3 bases, the J end lost 2 bases, and 12 bases lay between the germline ends. Germline V gene sequence: CDR1 LGHDT, CDR2 YNNKEL (reference sequence). CDR3 length: 15 residues. DNA for the CDR3: TGTGCCAGCAGCCATGGACAGATTTTCACAGATACGCAGTATTTT. Its translation is CASSHGQIFTDTQYF.

This rearrangement joins TRBV28 to TRBJ2-1; the match to TRBD1 covers 8 bases. Trimming cost V 10 bases and J 7 bases; bases outside gene matches: 6. CDR3 length equals 12 residues. Germline CDR1 and CDR2: MDHEN and SYDVKM. The CDR3 loop is CANATGGNEQFF. CDR3 sequence (DNA): TGTGCCAACGCTACAGGGGGGAATGAGCAGTTCTTC.

The chain joins TRBV2 to TRBJ2-2, with TRBD1 identical over 11 bases. This CDR3 is 13 amino acids long. With V trimmed by 9 bases and J by 10 bases, 7 bases remained unmatched. Germline V gives CDR1 SNHLY, CDR2 FYNNEI. The CDR3 region is CARGTGGGEELFF. CDR3 in DNA: TGTGCCAGAGGGACAGGGGGTGGTGAGGAGCTGTTTTTT.

This chain connects TRBV3-1 (or the pseudogene TRBV3-2) to TRBJ2-7, with D possibly TRBD2 on 6 matching bases. Trimming took 1 base from V and 2 from J, leaving 12 bases between them. Germline V gene data show CDR1 as LGHDT and CDR2 as YNNKEL (reference sequence). The CDR3 contains 15 residues. The DNA of the CDR3 is TGTGCCAGCAGCCAAGCTGGAGGCGGGGCCTACGAGCAGTACTTC. Its protein product is CASSQAGGGAYEQYF.

This chain uses TRBV27 with TRBJ2-7, with 8 bases identical to TRBD2. CDR3 size: 14 residues. From germline, CDR1 is MNHEY and CDR2 SMNVEV (reference sequence). The trim removed 5 bases at V and 3 bases at J, leaving 6 bases unmatched. CDR3 DNA sequence: TGTGCCAGCAGTATGGGACTAGGAGTCTACGAGCAGTACTTC. This encodes CASSMGLGVYEQYF.

The chain uses TRBV11-3 and TRBJ1-5; D might be TRBD1 (6 bases). The V end was cut by 7 bases, the J end by 5 bases, with 18 bases between. Germline V gene data show CDR1 as SGHNT and CDR2 as YENEEA. CDR3 length: 15 residues. CDR3 nucleotides: TGTGCCAGCAACAAGGGGGGGCCTACTTATCAGCCCCAGCATTTT. It encodes CASNKGGPTYQPQHF.

This clone was detected only once. The chain combines TRBV7-2 with TRBJ2-1; a weak D match, TRBD2 (5 bases). Germline-derived CDR1 and CDR2 are SGHTA and FQGNSA. The ends were cut back, 2 bases at V and 0 bases at J, with 11 bases in the middle. The CDR3 covers 16 residues. CDR3 sequence (DNA): TGTGCCAGCAGCTTAAGAGCGGTAAGCTCCTACAATGAGCAGTTCTTC. Amino acids: CASSLRAVSSYNEQFF.

This chain uses TRBV5-6 with TRBJ1-1, with D perhaps TRBD1 (5 bases). CDR3 length equals 13 residues. Germline-derived CDR1 and CDR2 are SGHDT and YYEEEE. V dropped 5 bases and J dropped 2 bases, with 10 bases sitting between them. In DNA, the CDR3 is TGTGCCAGCAGTTTCGACAGAAACACTGAAGCTTTCTTT. Translated: CASSFDRNTEAFF.

The V gene is TRBV3-1 (or the pseudogene TRBV3-2), the J gene TRBJ2-7, with D possibly matching TRBD2 (7 bases). The CDR3 contains 14 residues. Trimming left V 3 bases short and J 7 bases short, with 16 bases between. Germline CDR1 and CDR2: LGHDT and YNNKEL (reference sequence). The CDR3 region is CASSQVGGREEQYF. The CDR3 DNA reads TGTGCCAGCAGCCAGGTCGGGGGGCGAGAAGAGCAGTACTTC.

The rearrangement joins TRBV28 to TRBJ2-7, with 9 bases aligning to TRBD1. The CDR3 runs 17 residues. Germline CDR1 and CDR2: MDHEN and SYDVKM. The junction had 17 bases not matched to a gene; V was cut back by 6 bases and J by 5 bases. CDR3 residues: CASSDHPWDRDSDEQYF. In DNA form, the CDR3 reads TGTGCCAGCAGCGATCACCCTTGGGACAGGGATTCAGACGAGCAGTACTTC.

V is TRBV5-1 and J is TRBJ2-7, with 7 nucleotides matching TRBD1. The CDR3 is 16 amino acids. Germline lookup yields CDR1 SGHRS and CDR2 YFSETQ. V lost 0 bases, J lost 2 bases, and 8 bases stayed unmatched. The CDR3 nucleotides are TGCGCCAGCAGCTTGGGACCCCAGGGGGACACCTACGAGCAGTACTTC. It translates to CASSLGPQGDTYEQYF. The complete variable domain, with remaining parts taken from reference TRBV5-1 and TRBJ2-7, reads KAGVTQTPRYLIKTRGQQVTLSCSPISGHRSVSWYQQTPGQGLQFLFEYFSETQRNKGNFPGRFSGRQFSNSRSEMNVSTLELGDSALYLCASSLGPQGDTYEQYFGPGTRLTVT.

The J gene is TRBJ2-1, the V gene TRBV7-9, with TRBD2 identical over 11 bases. V trimming: 10 bases; J trimming: 7 bases; junction bases outside the gene matches: 9. This CDR3 region has 14 residues. CDR1 SEHNR and CDR2 FQNEAQ come from the germline V gene (reference sequence). Here the CDR3 reads CATRASGGRNEQFF. CDR3 in DNA: TGTGCCACAAGGGCTAGCGGGGGGAGGAATGAGCAGTTCTTC. Using reference TRBV7-9 and TRBJ2-1 for the parts outside the CDR3, the full variable domain is DTGVSQNPRHKITKRGQNVTFRCDPISEHNRLYWYRQTLGQGPEFLTYFQNEAQLEKSRLLSDRFSAERPKGSFSTLEIQRTEQGDSAMYLCATRASGGRNEQFFGPGTRLTVL.

The rearrangement joins TRBV5-1 to TRBJ2-5, with 9 bases aligning to TRBD2. Germline-derived CDR1 and CDR2 are SGHRS and YFSETQ. J was trimmed by 4 bases and V by 5 bases; bases with no gene match: 6. CDR3 length equals 14 residues. CDR3 residues: CASRERGAGETQYF. For the CDR3, the DNA is TGCGCCAGCAGGGAGCGGGGGGCGGGAGAGACCCAGTACTTC. Full variable domain (remainder filled in from reference TRBV5-1 and TRBJ2-5): KAGVTQTPRYLIKTRGQQVTLSCSPISGHRSVSWYQQTPGQGLQFLFEYFSETQRNKGNFPGRFSGRQFSNSRSEMNVSTLELGDSALYLCASRERGAGETQYFGPGTRLLVL.

V usage is TRBV18 and J usage is TRBJ2-5; 9 nucleotides match TRBD2. Looked up from germline, CDR1 is KGHSH and CDR2 is LQKENI. V lost 1 base, J lost 2 bases, and 5 bases stayed unmatched. This CDR3 spans 16 amino acids. The chain's CDR3 is CASSPRASGTQETQYF. The CDR3, as DNA: TGTGCCAGCTCACCACGGGCTAGCGGGACTCAAGAGACCCAGTACTTC.

CDR3 in DNA: TGTGCCAGCAATGGACAGTTGAACACTGAAGCTTTCTTT. It codes for CASNGQLNTEAFF. The rearrangement links TRBV12-3 or TRBV12-4 to TRBJ1-1; D is perhaps TRBD1 (6 bases). V shed 7 bases and J shed 0 bases, with 9 bases lying between them. The CDR3 length is 13 residues.

The chain couples TRBV27 to TRBJ2-2, with a tentative D call TRBD2 (5 bases). This CDR3 contains 12 residues. Trimming removed 7 bases from V and 7 bases from J, with 10 bases in between. Germline V gene lookup returns CDR1 MNHEY and CDR2 SMNVEV (reference sequence). In DNA, the CDR3 is TGTGCCAGCAAGAATCGGGGCGGGGAGCTGTTTTTT. The encoded protein is CASKNRGGELFF.

V is TRBV18 and J is TRBJ2-1, with a weak D call TRBD2 (6 bases). CDR1 is KGHSH, CDR2 LQKENI, per germline. With 4 bases removed from V and 11 bases from J, the gap between germline ends came to 18 bases. The CDR3 sequence is 14 residues long. The CDR3 region is CASSLNRDFGKQFF. CDR3 DNA: TGTGCCAGCTCACTCAACCGGGACTTCGGAAAGCAGTTCTTC.

The V gene is TRBV7-9, the J gene TRBJ2-7, with TRBD2 identical over 13 bases. Germline V CDR1 and CDR2: SEHNR, FQNEAQ (reference sequence). V gave up 5 bases and J gave up 2 bases; unmatched junction bases: 6. CDR3 size: 16 residues. The CDR3 coding sequence is TGTGCCAGCAGCGGGACTAGCGGGGCAATTACCTACGAGCAGTACTTC. This translates into CASSGTSGAITYEQYF. The complete variable domain, with remaining parts taken from reference TRBV7-9 and TRBJ2-7, reads DTGVSQNPRHKITKRGQNVTFRCDPISEHNRLYWYRQTLGQGPEFLTYFQNEAQLEKSRLLSDRFSAERPKGSFSTLEIQRTEQGDSAMYLCASSGTSGAITYEQYFGPGTRLTVT.

This chain links TRBV10-1 with TRBJ2-4; possible D gene TRBD2, 6 bases. CDR3 size: 15 residues. Germline CDR1 and CDR2: WNHNN and SYGVQD (reference sequence). Trimming removed 2 bases from V and 0 bases from J, with 8 bases in between. CDR3 residues: CASSESGLAKNIQYF. In nucleotides, the CDR3 is TGCGCCAGCAGTGAGAGCGGGCTAGCCAAAAACATTCAGTACTTC.

The J gene is TRBJ2-1, the V gene TRBV27; the D is unclear. Per germline, CDR1 MNHEY and CDR2 SMNVEV (reference sequence). The CDR3 sequence is 14 residues long. Trimming removed 6 bases at V and 0 bases at J, with 9 bases between. The CDR3 DNA follows: TGTGCCAGCAGCTATGCAGGCTCCTACAATGAGCAGTTCTTC. This codes for CASSYAGSYNEQFF.